Each of the 5 T cell receptor beta chains below was sequenced from the same sample in a study of T-cell reconstitution after alpha-beta-depleted transplantation in children. Preparation of the TCRbeta library was carried out with unique molecular identifiers. TCRdb analysed the PCR reads with MiXCR anew, one entry per CDR3 protein. Of 450,000 to 700,000 distinct CDR3 sequences detected, 27% appear once; the ten largest clones hold approximately 39%. This material consisted of PBMCs, taken before TCRalphabeta/CD19-depleted stem cell transplant. These receptors all stem from a boy younger than two with Wiskott-Aldrich syndrome, due to receive a stem cell transplant.

The chain recombines TRBV5-1 with TRBJ2-3; TRBD2 matches 7 bases. This CDR3 is 15 amino acids long. After removal of 5 bases from V and 0 bases from J, the junction contained 6 bases not matched to a gene. Looked up from germline, CDR1 is SGHRS and CDR2 is YFSETQ. The CDR3 region is CASSESGISTDTQYF. In DNA, the CDR3 is TGCGCCAGCAGTGAGAGCGGGATTAGCACAGATACGCAGTATTTT.

This clonotype was found a few times. The chain is built from TRBV29-1 and TRBJ1-4; D gene unclear. This CDR3 is 12 amino acids long. The V end lost 6 bases, the J end lost 7 bases, and 12 bases lay between the germline ends. Germline CDR1 and CDR2: SQVTM and ANQGSEA. CDR3 sequence (DNA): TGCAGCGTATCCTTCTTCGGTGAAAAACTGTTTTTT. It is translated as CSVSFFGEKLFF.

V and J are TRBV15 and TRBJ2-5; 8 nucleotides match TRBD2. Per germline, CDR1 LNHNV and CDR2 YYDKDF (reference sequence). CDR3 length: 15 residues. J lost 9 bases, V lost 2 bases, and 11 bases had no gene match. The CDR3 sequence: CATSRRSGLAGAQYF. The CDR3 nucleotides are TGTGCCACCAGCAGAAGATCTGGGCTAGCGGGCGCCCAGTACTTC.

This rearrangement joins TRBV24-1 to TRBJ2-2; the D is unclear. Germline V gene sequence: CDR1 KGHDR, CDR2 SFDVKD. This CDR3 is 17 amino acids long. The V end lost 3 bases, the J end lost 0 bases, and 13 bases lay between the germline ends. CDR3 residues: CATSDPRPGSNTGELFF. CDR3 sequence (DNA): TGTGCCACCAGTGATCCTCGGCCTGGATCGAACACCGGGGAGCTGTTTTTT.

The rearrangement links TRBV27 to TRBJ2-5, with D tentatively TRBD2 (5 bases). Trimming took 4 bases from V and 3 from J, leaving 9 bases between them. The length of the CDR3 is 13 residues. Germline-derived CDR1 and CDR2 are MNHEY and SMNVEV (reference sequence). The CDR3 coding sequence is TGTGCCAGCAGTTACACAGCGGAAGAGACCCAGTACTTC. It yields the protein CASSYTAEETQYF.